This TCR beta chain was sequenced during a study of cytotoxic CD8 clonotypes in ibrutinib-treated CLL. Targeted sequencing depth ranged from 1 in 200,000 to 1 in 1 million T cells. Method: immunoSEQ multiplex PCR; TCRdb's copy keeps in-frame clones and lacks some. The sample holds approximately 100,000 clones, 78% seen once. After removal of 7 bases from V and 7 bases from J, the junction contained 9 bases not matched to a gene. The length of the CDR3 is 13 residues. The V gene's germline CDR1 is SNHLY and CDR2 FYNNEI. This clone was recorded a few times. The J gene is TRBJ1-1, the V gene TRBV2; 7 bases agree with TRBD1. The sample was PBMCs, taken after 12 months of ibrutinib treatment. This TCR came from a human donor with chronic lymphocytic leukemia. The CDR3 is CASNHEGAGEAFF. The CDR3 bases are TGTGCCAGCAATCATGAGGGGGCGGGTGAAGCTTTCTTT.